A single sample gave rise to the 12 T cell receptor beta chains below, sequenced in a study of PD-1 blockade in classical Hodgkin lymphoma. The table came from immunoSEQ multiplex PCR; TCRdb's copy has only in-frame clones and leaves some out. The repertoire includes about 28,000 clones, about 80% of them detected once, and 15% to 20% sits in the top ten. Time point specified: cycle 4 day 1 (C4D1), after five to seven weeks of nivolumab. Brentuximab vedotin exposure varied, and every patient relapsed after autologous stem cell transplantation. The specimen comprised peripheral blood mononuclear cells (PBMCs), sampled before the fourth cycle of nivolumab. The receptors originated from a human donor with classical Hodgkin lymphoma.

This chain joins TRBV10-3 and TRBJ2-2, with D perhaps TRBD2 (5 bases). Germline V gene lookup returns CDR1 ENHRY and CDR2 SYGVKD. Trimming pared 2 bases from V and 4 bases from J, leaving 8 bases between. The CDR3 runs 14 residues. The CDR3 spells CAISEVGSTGELFF. CDR3 in DNA: TGTGCCATCAGTGAGGTGGGGAGCACCGGGGAGCTGTTTTTT.

The rearrangement joins TRBV6-5 to TRBJ2-7; 9 positions agree with TRBD1. The CDR3 consists of 15 residues. Germline V gives CDR1 MNHEY, CDR2 SVGAGI. The V and J ends lost 6 bases and 5 bases, in that order; junction bases with no gene match: 11. In nucleotides, the CDR3 is TGTGCCAGCAGAACTACCGGGACAGGGTGGAACGAGCAGTACTTC. Residues: CASRTTGTGWNEQYF.

This chain uses TRBV7-9 with TRBJ2-7; TRBD2 matches at 9 bases. Unmatched junction bases numbered 7, after V lost 0 bases and J lost 7 bases. The CDR3 is 15 amino acids. Germline V gives CDR1 SEHNR, CDR2 FQNEAQ (reference sequence). CDR3 sequence reads: CASSLAAGGPGEQYF. The DNA of the CDR3 is TGTGCCAGCAGCTTAGCGGCGGGAGGGCCGGGGGAGCAGTACTTC.

A few counts support this clone. The V and J genes are TRBV18 and TRBJ2-2, with D unresolved. CDR3 length equals 14 residues. CDR1 KGHSH and CDR2 LQKENI come from the germline V gene. V lost 2 bases to trimming and J lost 2 bases, with 6 bases between them. CDR3 loop: CASSPLVNTGELFF. The CDR3 DNA reads TGTGCCAGCTCACCATTAGTCAACACCGGGGAGCTGTTTTTT.

J is TRBJ2-1 and V is TRBV5-1, with 9 bases fitting TRBD2. The V and J ends lost 3 bases and 8 bases, in that order; junction bases with no gene match: 0. The CDR3 loop spans 12 amino acids. CDR1 SGHRS and CDR2 YFSETQ come from the germline V gene. The chain's CDR3 is CASSSSGDEQFF. As DNA, the CDR3 is TGCGCCAGCAGCTCTAGCGGGGATGAGCAGTTCTTC. Full variable domain (remainder filled in from reference TRBV5-1 and TRBJ2-1): KAGVTQTPRYLIKTRGQQVTLSCSPISGHRSVSWYQQTPGQGLQFLFEYFSETQRNKGNFPGRFSGRQFSNSRSEMNVSTLELGDSALYLCASSSSGDEQFFGPGTRLTVL.

The chain links TRBV7-3 to TRBJ2-3; D may be TRBD1 or TRBD2 (6 bases each). The V gene lost 6 bases and the J gene lost 2 bases, with 12 bases spanning the gap. The CDR3 runs 14 residues. Germline lookup yields CDR1 SGHTA and CDR2 FQGTGA. In DNA, the CDR3 is TGTGCCAGCAGTCTATGGGGGGCCACAGATACGCAGTATTTT. As protein: CASSLWGATDTQYF.

This sequence joins TRBV6-5 and TRBJ1-2; TRBD1 aligns across 7 bases. This CDR3 contains 14 residues. Per germline, CDR1 MNHEY and CDR2 SVGAGI. V lost 7 bases, J lost 7 bases, and 12 bases stayed unmatched. As DNA, the CDR3 is TGTGCCAGCACTGACACGGGACAGATAGCTGGCTACACCTTC. This translates into CASTDTGQIAGYTF.

This rearrangement joins TRBV5-4 to TRBJ2-7, with 12 nucleotides matching TRBD2. Germline V gives CDR1 SGHNT, CDR2 YYREEE (reference sequence). After removal of 4 bases from V and 4 bases from J, the junction contained 6 bases not matched to a gene. The CDR3 spans 15 residues. The CDR3 loop is CASSLWTSGKYEQYF. CDR3 in DNA: TGTGCCAGCAGCCTATGGACTAGCGGGAAGTACGAGCAGTACTTC.

This clone is medium-sized in the sample. CDR3 DNA sequence: TGTGCCTGGAGTGTACGCGGAGGGAGCTCTGGAAACACCATATATTTT. It is translated as CAWSVRGGSSGNTIYF. This sequence joins TRBV30 and TRBJ1-3; D not certain. CDR3 length: 16 residues. Per germline, CDR1 GTSNPN and CDR2 SVGIG (reference sequence). V dropped 0 bases and J dropped 0 bases, with 12 bases sitting between them.

DNA for the CDR3: TGTGCCAGCAGCGTACCGGGACAGGGAGGTGAAAAACTGTTTTTT. It codes for CASSVPGQGGEKLFF. The chain employs TRBV5-6 and TRBJ1-4; 9 bases align to TRBD1. The CDR3 spans 15 residues. The germline V gene has CDR1 SGHDT and CDR2 YYEEEE. V shed 4 bases, J shed 7 bases, and the junction held 8 bases outside the gene matches.

The V gene is TRBV28, the J gene TRBJ1-5; D remains ambiguous. Germline CDR1 MDHEN, CDR2 SYDVKM. V lost 3 bases and J lost 4, with 13 bases in between. The CDR3 consists of 15 residues. For the CDR3, the DNA is TGTGCCAGCAGTTTCTGGTCTAACTCAAATCAGCCCCAGCATTTT. Its protein is CASSFWSNSNQPQHF.

The V gene is TRBV5-6, the J gene TRBJ2-1, with 7 bases matching TRBD1. V shed 2 bases, J shed 5 bases, and the junction held 7 bases outside the gene matches. The CDR3 has 15 residues. Germline V CDR1 and CDR2: SGHDT, YYEEEE. As DNA, the CDR3 is TGTGCCAGCAGCTTACCAGGGGGTGATCACAATGAGCAGTTCTTC. Protein sequence: CASSLPGGDHNEQFF.